This TCR beta chain originates from a study of T cell changes during pregnancy in multiple sclerosis. This CDR3 is built from 14 residues. The V gene's germline CDR1 is MNHEY and CDR2 SMNVEV (reference sequence). V trimming: 6 bases; J trimming: 4 bases; junction bases outside the gene matches: 7. TCRdb's table, derived via immunoSEQ multiplex PCR, lists solely in-frame clones and lacks some. The data contain tens of thousands of clones, 90% of them singletons. The chain has TRBV27 and TRBJ1-2; 8 bases line up with TRBD1. Sequenced material: peripheral blood, taken in the second trimester of pregnancy. This TCR came from a female donor in good health, enrolled as a control in a pregnancy study. The chain's CDR3 is CASSTGGNPYGYTF. The CDR3 nucleotides are TGTGCCAGCAGCACAGGGGGAAACCCCTATGGCTACACCTTC.